One and the same sample provided the 26 T cell receptor beta chains below, sequenced in a study of early T cells in non-severe SARS-CoV-2 infection (dated by TCRdb to the early 2020s). Libraries were built with 5' RACE. Data came from a NextSeq 500. Using fastp at Q25 and MiXCR, TCRdb reprocessed the public reads and kept productive beta chains. Identical CDR3 proteins give one entry, which carries the most common genes and DNA. The sample data list tens of thousands of distinct CDR3 sequences, and 5.5% to 8.5% of these were observed just once. The ten largest account for roughly 6% of the sample. The material was whole blood, obtained at baseline. The receptors were sampled from an adult who was a healthcare worker with PCR-confirmed SARS-CoV-2 infection or an uninfected control (not recorded which).

The chain is built from TRBV28 and TRBJ1-5; D unresolved. CDR1 and CDR2 (germline): MDHEN, SYDVKM. The CDR3 has 17 amino acids. V was clipped by 1 base and J by 2 bases, with 15 bases between them. DNA of the CDR3: TGTGCCAGCAGTTTATATGCACGGGGATATGGCAATCAGCCCCAGCATTTT. It yields the protein CASSLYARGYGNQPQHF.

There are many counts of this clonotype. This sequence joins TRBV7-2 and TRBJ2-5; TRBD2 agrees at 8 bases. The CDR3 runs 16 residues. Germline V gene sequence: CDR1 SGHTA, CDR2 FQGNSA. V dropped 1 base and J dropped 5; count of bases not matched to a gene: 9. The CDR3 sequence: CASSLVGPGGGETQYF. The CDR3 DNA sequence: TGTGCCAGCAGCTTAGTAGGACCCGGCGGGGGGGAGACCCAGTACTTC.

This clonotype was seen repeatedly, ten times or more. The rearrangement joins TRBV20-1 to TRBJ1-5; D gene ambiguous. The CDR3 has 13 amino acids. Germline assignment: CDR1 DFQATT and CDR2 SNEGSKA (reference sequence). V shed 2 bases and J shed 0 bases, with 5 bases lying between them. The chain's CDR3 is CSARQNSNQPQHF. DNA of the CDR3: TGCAGTGCTAGACAAAATAGCAATCAGCCCCAGCATTTT.

This chain joins TRBV3-1 and TRBJ2-3; D gene uncertain. Germline CDR1 reads LGHDT; CDR2 reads YNNKEL (reference sequence). V gave up 4 bases and J gave up 4 bases, with 9 bases separating them. This CDR3 contains 13 residues. CDR3 sequence: CASSPLGPDTQYF. CDR3 DNA: TGTGCCAGCAGCCCCCTCGGGCCAGATACGCAGTATTTT.

This chain connects TRBV7-2 to TRBJ1-3; tentatively, D is TRBD1 (6 bases). V lost 6 bases, J lost 8 bases, and 20 bases lay in between. This CDR3 spans 15 amino acids. Per germline, CDR1 SGHTA and CDR2 FQGNSA. CDR3 bases: TGTGCCAGCAGGCGGAAGGGGGACCCCTGGGACACCATATATTTT. This gives the protein CASRRKGDPWDTIYF.

This sequence joins TRBV2 and TRBJ2-7; maybe TRBD1 (6 bases). Looked up from germline, CDR1 is SNHLY and CDR2 is FYNNEI. The CDR3 runs 15 residues. The V gene lost 7 bases and the J gene lost 3 bases, with 19 bases spanning the gap. Written as DNA, the CDR3 is TGTGCCAGCATCAACCCAGGGGATAGTCGCTACGAGCAGTACTTC. It yields the protein CASINPGDSRYEQYF.

This clonotype was recorded at least ten times. This chain joins TRBV20-1 and TRBJ2-5; 8 bases are a match to TRBD2. Germline loops: CDR1 DFQATT, CDR2 SNEGSKA (reference sequence). V lost 0 bases and J lost 4; bases outside the gene matches: 4. The CDR3 loop spans 14 amino acids. CDR3 amino acids: CSARDGGAGETQYF. The CDR3 DNA is TGCAGTGCTAGAGACGGGGGGGCCGGAGAGACCCAGTACTTC.

Here the CDR3 reads CASSLARSGNTGELFF. The DNA of the CDR3 is TGTGCCAGCAGCTTAGCGCGGTCGGGCAACACCGGGGAGCTGTTTTTT. This chain uses TRBV7-6 with TRBJ2-2; D unclear. This CDR3 spans 16 amino acids. Trimming removed 0 bases at V and 2 bases at J, with 10 bases between. Germline loops: CDR1 SGHVS, CDR2 FNYEAQ.

The chain couples TRBV4-1 to TRBJ2-7; 12 bases line up with TRBD1. With 4 bases clipped from V and 6 bases from J, the junction kept 10 bases outside the gene matches. Looked up from germline, CDR1 is MGHRA and CDR2 is YSYEKL. The CDR3 runs to 16 residues. The CDR3 sequence: CASSRGRDRGRPEQYF. The CDR3 DNA reads as TGCGCCAGCAGCCGAGGCAGGGACAGGGGGCGACCCGAGCAGTACTTC.

This clonotype showed up just a few times. This chain joins TRBV5-1 and TRBJ2-7, with 12 bases matching TRBD2. The CDR3 totals 16 residues. The trim removed 3 bases at V and 4 bases at J, leaving 8 bases unmatched. Per the germline V gene, CDR1 is SGHRS and CDR2 is YFSETQ. The CDR3 sequence is CASSSLAGGPGYEQYF. DNA for the CDR3: TGCGCCAGCAGCTCGCTAGCGGGGGGGCCTGGTTACGAGCAGTACTTC.

There are many counts of this clonotype. This sequence joins TRBV29-1 and TRBJ1-2; no clear D. The V end was cut by 3 bases, the J end by 10 bases, with 6 bases between. The CDR3 sequence is 9 residues long. The germline V gene encodes CDR1 SQVTM and CDR2 ANQGSEA. For the CDR3, the DNA is TGCAGCGTTGAGCGGGACTACACCTTC. It codes for CSVERDYTF.

The chain recombines TRBV3-1 with TRBJ2-3; D is uncertain. The germline gives CDR1 LGHDT, CDR2 YNNKEL (reference sequence). Trimming took 8 bases from V and 4 from J, leaving 10 bases between them. The CDR3 loop spans 12 amino acids. DNA for the CDR3: TGTGCCAGCGCCCTGTCGGCAGATACGCAGTATTTT. This sequence encodes CASALSADTQYF.

This clonotype was observed at least ten times. The chain carries TRBV2 and TRBJ1-4; D remains unclear. V lost 7 bases, J lost 1 base, and 22 bases lay in between. Germline CDR1 and CDR2: SNHLY and FYNNEI. This CDR3 spans 18 amino acids. The CDR3 loop is CASNPILGSGRTNEKLFF. CDR3 sequence (DNA): TGTGCCAGCAACCCTATACTCGGGAGCGGGAGAACTAATGAAAAACTGTTTTTT.

This clonotype was detected many times. The CDR3 sequence is CASSRLSNQPQHF. The DNA of the CDR3 is TGTGCCAGCAGCCGACTTAGCAATCAGCCCCAGCATTTT. The chain is built from TRBV5-5 and TRBJ1-5, with D hard to call. In germline, CDR1 is SGHKS, CDR2 YYEKEE (reference sequence). The CDR3 is 13 amino acids. Trimming took off 4 bases at V and 0 bases at J, with 5 bases between the two ends.

In this sample, this clonotype turned up many times. In DNA form, the CDR3 reads TGTGCCAGCAGTTACTCGCCTCTTCCCGCCTACAATGAGCAGTTCTTC. It is translated as CASSYSPLPAYNEQFF. The genes are TRBV6-5 and TRBJ2-1, with D uncertain. This CDR3 comprises 16 residues. Germline assignment: CDR1 MNHEY and CDR2 SVGAGI. The V end was cut by 0 bases, the J end by 2 bases, with 11 bases between.

V usage is TRBV4-3 and J usage is TRBJ1-2, with D possibly being TRBD1 (5 bases). With 4 bases removed from V and 1 base from J, the gap between germline ends came to 10 bases. This CDR3 region has 14 residues. Germline lookup yields CDR1 LGHNA and CDR2 YSLEER. Written as DNA, the CDR3 is TGCGCCAGCAGCCGTCAGGGTATTAACTATGGCTACACCTTC. It translates to CASSRQGINYGYTF.

This clonotype has at least ten counts. The V and J genes are TRBV27 and TRBJ1-2; tentative D call: TRBD1 (6 bases). Germline loops: CDR1 MNHEY, CDR2 SMNVEV (reference sequence). The CDR3 extends over 12 amino acids. V was trimmed by 2 bases and J by 5 bases, leaving 6 bases between them. The CDR3 DNA sequence: TGTGCCAGCAGTTTACAGGGGTATGGCTACACCTTC. Translating it yields CASSLQGYGYTF.

The chain is built from TRBV12-3 or TRBV12-4 and TRBJ2-1; TRBD1 agrees at 8 bases. The CDR3 totals 15 residues. V shed 7 bases, J shed 10 bases, and the junction held 15 bases outside the gene matches. The CDR3 region is CASIDRTGTFGEQFF. The CDR3 nucleotides are TGTGCCAGCATTGATCGGACAGGGACTTTTGGAGAGCAGTTCTTC.

This clonotype was counted between two and nine times. This chain uses TRBV19 with TRBJ2-2; perhaps TRBD1 as D (6 bases). V was clipped by 9 bases and J by 3 bases, with 17 bases between them. CDR3 size: 15 residues. Germline CDR1 LNHDA, CDR2 SQIVND (reference sequence). For the CDR3, the DNA is TGTGCCAGCACCCTAGGGGGAAAATACACCGGGGAGCTGTTTTTT. Translated: CASTLGGKYTGELFF.

This clonotype was picked up many times. The chain combines TRBV20-1 with TRBJ2-5; possibly TRBD1 for D (6 bases). CDR1 and CDR2 (germline): DFQATT, SNEGSKA (reference sequence). There are 12 residues in the CDR3. Trimming left V 0 bases short and J 8 bases short, with 10 bases between. Here the CDR3 reads CSARDRDITQYF. The DNA of the CDR3 is TGCAGTGCTAGAGATAGGGACATCACCCAGTACTTC.

The table lists this clonotype with a few counts. The chain has TRBV5-1 and TRBJ2-7; a weak D match, TRBD1 (5 bases). V lost 3 bases, J lost 2 bases, and 18 bases lay in between. CDR1 is SGHRS, CDR2 YFSETQ, per germline. The CDR3 spans 16 residues. The CDR3 sequence is CASSWGVGSVTYEQYF. As DNA, the CDR3 is TGCGCCAGCAGCTGGGGCGTCGGATCAGTTACCTACGAGCAGTACTTC.

The rearrangement uses TRBV6-4 and TRBJ2-1; weak D call: TRBD2 (5 bases). V lost 2 bases to trimming and J lost 0 bases, with 8 bases between them. The CDR3 totals 15 residues. Germline assignment: CDR1 MRHNA and CDR2 SNTAGT. CDR3 bases: TGTGCCAGCAGTGACGCGGGCAGCTCCTACAATGAGCAGTTCTTC. Translated: CASSDAGSSYNEQFF.

CDR3 residues: CASSRRDRRRRNTEAFF. CDR3 bases: TGTGCCAGCAGCCGCCGGGACAGACGTCGGCGGAACACTGAAGCTTTCTTT. This chain links TRBV6-9 with TRBJ1-1; 7 nucleotides align to TRBD1. The CDR3 sequence is 17 residues long. Trimming removed 6 bases from V and 1 base from J; junction bases left unmatched: 14. The germline gives CDR1 MNHGY, CDR2 SVAAGI.

The chain carries TRBV5-1 and TRBJ1-2; the D gene is possibly TRBD1 (5 bases). V lost 1 base and J lost 3, with 16 bases in between. This CDR3 is 16 amino acids long. Per germline, CDR1 SGHRS and CDR2 YFSETQ. The CDR3: CASSLLGGEHDYGYTF. The DNA of the CDR3 is TGCGCCAGCAGCTTGCTTGGAGGGGAGCATGACTATGGCTACACCTTC.

This clonotype was counted at least ten times. The chain couples TRBV30 to TRBJ2-7, with 7 bases that match TRBD1. The CDR3 has 12 residues. With V trimmed by 5 bases and J by 5 bases, 6 bases remained unmatched. Per germline, CDR1 GTSNPN and CDR2 SVGIG (reference sequence). CDR3 nucleotide sequence: TGTGCCTGGGGCCTAGGGGGCCACGAGCAGTACTTC. Amino acids: CAWGLGGHEQYF.

This clonotype was detected many times. The chain has TRBV12-3 or TRBV12-4 and TRBJ2-1; D may be TRBD1 (5 bases). The CDR3 is 12 residues long. The germline V and J ends were trimmed by 10 bases and 4 bases, with 11 bases remaining between them. CDR3 in DNA: TGTGCCATAGGACACCTATACAATGAGCAGTTCTTC. Translating gives CAIGHLYNEQFF.